The 12 T cell receptor beta chains below come from one sample, sequenced in a study of T cells in Graves' hyperthyroidism and ophthalmopathy. Amplified TCR beta CDR3 regions came from RNA transcripts. First-round RT-PCR targeting the TCR CDR3 was performed with the HTBI primer set. TCRdb itself ran the multiplex PCR reads through MiXCR, one entry per CDR3 protein. The profile covers approximately 870,000 distinct CDR3 sequences, with around 39% appearing a single time and more than 7% taken by the ten largest. Input material: blood. The receptors derive from a man between 18 and 35 years old with Graves' hyperthyroidism.

V is TRBV12-3 or TRBV12-4 and J is TRBJ1-4; 7 positions match TRBD1. J was trimmed by 8 bases and V by 6 bases; bases with no gene match: 9. The CDR3 is 14 residues long. In DNA form, the CDR3 reads TGTGCCAGCAGCGAGACAGGGACCAGAGAAAAACTGTTTTTT. Protein: CASSETGTREKLFF.

J is TRBJ2-2 and V is TRBV5-1; tentative D call: TRBD1 (6 bases). This CDR3 spans 15 amino acids. Germline V gene sequence: CDR1 SGHRS, CDR2 YFSETQ. CDR3 coding DNA: TGCGCTTCACAACTGTGGGACATAAACACCGGGGAGCTGTTTTTT. The encoded protein is CASQLWDINTGELFF.

J is TRBJ1-1 and V is TRBV12-3 or TRBV12-4; 12 bases agree with TRBD1. Trimming removed 6 bases from V and 4 bases from J; junction bases left unmatched: 3. The CDR3 extends over 14 amino acids. For the CDR3, the DNA is TGTGCCAGCAGAGGGACAGGGGGCGCCACTGAAGCTTTCTTT. Translated: CASRGTGGATEAFF.

J is TRBJ2-2 and V is TRBV7-2; D uncertain. This CDR3 comprises 12 residues. V lost 6 bases and J 6 bases, leaving 8 bases between the germline ends. CDR1 and CDR2 (germline): SGHTA, FQGNSA. The CDR3 nucleotides are TGTGCCAGCAGTTCCTTACCCGGGGAGCTGTTTTTT. Its protein product is CASSSLPGELFF. Based on the CDR3 plus reference TRBV7-2 and TRBJ2-2, the full variable domain is GAGVSQSPSNKVTEKGKDVELRCDPISGHTALYWYRQSLGQGLEFLIYFQGNSAPDKSGLPSDRFSAERTGGSVSTLTIQRTQQEDSAVYLCASSSLPGELFFGEGSRLTVL.

This clonotype showed up just a few times. This chain uses TRBV20-1 with TRBJ1-5; 7 bases align to TRBD1. The CDR3 has 14 amino acids. With V trimmed by 3 bases and J by 1 base, 3 bases remained unmatched. Germline lookup yields CDR1 DFQATT and CDR2 SNEGSKA (reference sequence). CDR3 loop: CSARTGLSNQPQHF. CDR3 DNA sequence: TGCAGTGCTAGGACAGGGTTGAGCAATCAGCCCCAGCATTTT.

This clonotype was observed many times. The chain recombines TRBV20-1 with TRBJ2-7, with 12 bases identical to TRBD1. The trim removed 6 bases at V and 4 bases at J, leaving 4 bases unmatched. This CDR3 comprises 13 residues. CDR1 is DFQATT, CDR2 SNEGSKA, per germline (reference sequence). Here the CDR3 reads CSARDRGRYEQYF. CDR3 bases: TGCAGTGCCCGGGACAGGGGGCGATACGAGCAGTACTTC.

This clonotype was seen at least ten times. The chain is built from TRBV10-3 and TRBJ1-3; D may be TRBD1 (5 bases). CDR3 size: 13 residues. Germline V lookup: CDR1 ENHRY, CDR2 SYGVKD. With 7 bases removed from V and 0 bases from J, the gap between germline ends came to 7 bases. CDR3 region: CAIIDSSGNTIYF. The CDR3 DNA reads as TGTGCCATCATTGACAGCTCTGGAAACACCATATATTTT.

This clonotype was counted between two and nine times. The rearrangement joins TRBV9 to TRBJ2-7; no definite D call. The V gene lost 3 bases and the J gene lost 4 bases, with 14 bases spanning the gap. CDR1 SGDLS and CDR2 YYNGEE come from the germline V gene. This CDR3 has 14 amino acids. CDR3 coding DNA: TGTGCCAGCAGCGCCACTACTACCGGTTACGAGCAGTACTTC. It is translated as CASSATTTGYEQYF.

The chain recombines TRBV6-1 with TRBJ2-5; D remains ambiguous. Germline V gene data show CDR1 as MNHNS and CDR2 as SASEGT. Trimming removed 4 bases from V and 5 bases from J, with 11 bases in between. This CDR3 comprises 13 residues. The CDR3 is CASSARIGETQYF. For the CDR3, the DNA is TGTGCCAGCAGTGCCCGGATAGGGGAGACCCAGTACTTC.

The V call is TRBV5-1, the J call TRBJ2-7; D might be TRBD2 (5 bases). The CDR3 runs to 14 residues. CDR1 is SGHRS, CDR2 YFSETQ, per germline. Trimming stripped 0 bases from V and 5 bases from J, with 12 bases between. CDR3 sequence reads: CASSLGSAGDEQYF. The CDR3 region has the DNA TGCGCCAGCAGCTTGGGTAGCGCCGGGGACGAGCAGTACTTC.

The sample holds a few counts of this clonotype. The rearrangement links TRBV9 to TRBJ1-1, with TRBD1 identical over 9 bases. Germline lookup yields CDR1 SGDLS and CDR2 YYNGEE. The J segment lost 3 bases and the V segment lost 3 bases, leaving 9 bases of the junction unmatched. This CDR3 has 16 amino acids. CDR3 sequence (DNA): TGTGCCAGCAGCGCTCGGGACAGGGTCCATTACACTGAAGCTTTCTTT. Residues: CASSARDRVHYTEAFF.

With regard to this clonotype: A much more abundant neighbour one base away suggests this may be a read error. This chain connects TRBV5-1 to TRBJ1-1; D gene unclear. Trimming stripped 5 bases from V and 7 bases from J, with 12 bases between. Germline assignment: CDR1 SGHRS and CDR2 YFSETQ. The CDR3 is made up of 12 amino acids. In nucleotides, the CDR3 is TGCGCCAGCAGTGAACCCTGGGGTGAAGCTTTCTTT. Translated, it gives CASSEPWGEAFF.